What follows are 20 T cell receptor beta chains derived from one specimen sequenced in a study of shared clonotypes between healthy human individuals. Profiling relied on immunoSEQ multiplex PCR, and the TCRdb table lists in-frame clones only, not all of them. The data show 500,000 to 700,000 clones, 90% to 95% seen once. Terminally differentiated effector memory CD45RA+ cells were excluded by CCR7 positive selection of CD45RO-negative cells. Material: naive CD8+ T cells sorted from blood. These receptors came from a woman aged 30 to 39 in good health.

The chain combines TRBV4-2 with TRBJ2-7; no clear D. Germline assignment: CDR1 LGHNA and CDR2 YNFKEQ. Trimming took 0 bases from V and 7 from J, leaving 19 bases between them. CDR3 length: 16 residues. CDR3 residues: CASSQEHTLSLFEQYF. CDR3 DNA: TGTGCCAGCAGCCAAGAGCATACGCTTTCCCTCTTTGAGCAGTACTTC.

V gene TRBV27 combines with J gene TRBJ2-7; 9 positions match TRBD2. V dropped 2 bases and J dropped 3; count of bases not matched to a gene: 5. Germline V CDR1 and CDR2: MNHEY, SMNVEV (reference sequence). The CDR3 consists of 15 residues. The CDR3 protein is CASSLAGGRHYEQYF. The CDR3, as DNA: TGTGCCAGCAGTTTAGCGGGAGGGAGGCACTACGAGCAGTACTTC.

This clone was recorded only once. The gene calls are TRBV7-6 and TRBJ2-1; 14 nucleotides line up with TRBD2. This CDR3 has 16 residues. Germline CDR1 and CDR2: SGHVS and FNYEAQ. After removal of 4 bases from V and 4 bases from J, the junction contained 3 bases not matched to a gene. The CDR3 DNA follows: TGTGCCAGCAGCTCCGGACTAGCGGGAGGTTACAATGAGCAGTTCTTC. Protein: CASSSGLAGGYNEQFF.

The chain couples TRBV27 to TRBJ2-3; D might be TRBD2 (6 bases). CDR3 length: 15 amino acids. Germline assignment: CDR1 MNHEY and CDR2 SMNVEV (reference sequence). V lost 0 bases and J lost 2, with 9 bases in between. CDR3 region: CASSLSTRPTDTQYF. CDR3 bases: TGTGCCAGCAGTTTATCGACTAGACCCACAGATACGCAGTATTTT.

This chain joins TRBV14 and TRBJ2-6, with D perhaps TRBD2 (6 bases). Germline values: CDR1 SGHDN, CDR2 FVKESK. This CDR3 contains 15 residues. The V and J ends lost 4 bases and 2 bases respectively, with 9 bases between them. The CDR3 nucleotides are TGTGCCAGCAGCCCGTGGGGGGCTGGGGCCAACGTCCTGACTTTC. It is translated as CASSPWGAGANVLTF.

The gene calls are TRBV12-1 and TRBJ2-7; TRBD2, as called in the table, went unchecked against the DNA. TRBV12-1 has pseudogene status. This CDR3 has 15 residues. The CDR3 nucleotides read TGTGCCAGCAGCTTAGTAGCGGAGACCCGTCACGAGCAGTACTTC. Translating gives CASSLVAETRHEQYF.

The chain employs TRBV10-1 and TRBJ2-7; the D is unclear. Germline V gives CDR1 WNHNN, CDR2 SYGVQD (reference sequence). The CDR3 consists of 14 residues. The V end was cut by 0 bases, the J end by 3 bases, with 9 bases between. The CDR3 is CASSESIGNYEQYF. DNA for the CDR3: TGCGCCAGCAGTGAGTCGATAGGGAACTACGAGCAGTACTTC.

The CDR3 protein is CASSNELQGGQYF. CDR3 coding DNA: TGTGCCAGCAGCAACGAACTACAGGGGGGACAGTACTTC. The V gene is TRBV5-6, the J gene TRBJ2-7; 8 bases are a match to TRBD1. Losses at the gene ends were 4 bases for V and 10 bases for J; bases not matched to a gene: 10. CDR1 SGHDT and CDR2 YYEEEE come from the germline V gene. This CDR3 comprises 13 residues.

As for this clone: Additional DNA sequences in this sample encode the identical CDR3. The V call is TRBV27, the J call TRBJ2-1, with D possibly being TRBD1 (6 bases). The germline V gene has CDR1 MNHEY and CDR2 SMNVEV (reference sequence). The CDR3 spans 14 residues. The ends were cut back, 4 bases at V and 1 base at J, with 8 bases in the middle. This CDR3 is CASSYQGSYNEQFF. CDR3 nucleotide sequence: TGTGCCAGCAGTTACCAGGGGTCCTACAATGAGCAGTTCTTC.

This chain joins TRBV20-1 and TRBJ1-2; D is ambiguous. Germline loops: CDR1 DFQATT, CDR2 SNEGSKA (reference sequence). The CDR3 is made up of 11 amino acids. Trimming removed 3 bases at V and 7 bases at J, with 9 bases between. The CDR3 DNA follows: TGCAGTGCTAGGGACGCCTCTGGCTACACCTTC. It specifies CSARDASGYTF.

This clone was counted once. The gene calls are TRBV28 and TRBJ2-1; no clear D gene. Germline CDR1 and CDR2: MDHEN and SYDVKM. The CDR3 runs to 13 residues. Trimming removed 3 bases from V and 4 bases from J, with 7 bases in between. The CDR3 nucleotides are TGTGCCAGCAGTTTCACCTATTACAATGAGCAGTTCTTC. It encodes CASSFTYYNEQFF.

This clone was found once. The chain is built from TRBV6-5 and TRBJ1-1, with 7 bases fitting TRBD1. The CDR3 is made up of 12 amino acids. J lost 6 bases, V lost 5 bases, and 3 bases had no gene match. Germline V gene lookup returns CDR1 MNHEY and CDR2 SVGAGI. The CDR3 loop is CASSTGTAEAFF. In DNA, the CDR3 is TGTGCCAGCAGTACGGGGACAGCTGAAGCTTTCTTT.

This clone was seen a single time. The V call is TRBV6-5, the J call TRBJ2-7, with 9 bases fitting TRBD2. The CDR3 spans 15 residues. The V gene end was trimmed by 4 bases and the J gene end by 5 bases; junction bases not matched to a gene: 9. The germline V gene has CDR1 MNHEY and CDR2 SVGAGI. The CDR3 DNA reads TGTGCCAGCAGTTTAACCGGGACTAGCAGCCACGAGCAGTACTTC. Translating gives CASSLTGTSSHEQYF.

V and J are TRBV6-1 and TRBJ2-7; no firm D call. CDR3 length: 12 residues. From germline, CDR1 is MNHNS and CDR2 SASEGT. Trimming took 2 bases from V and 5 from J, leaving 7 bases between them. Written as DNA, the CDR3 is TGTGCCAGCAGTGAATTGGCAGACGAGCAGTACTTC. It yields the protein CASSELADEQYF.

The chain joins TRBV15 to TRBJ2-7; 8 nucleotides line up with TRBD1. Per the germline V gene, CDR1 is LNHNV and CDR2 is YYDKDF (reference sequence). The CDR3 covers 14 residues. J lost 4 bases, V lost 5 bases, and 7 bases had no gene match. In DNA, the CDR3 is TGTGCCACCAGCGGCGCAGGGGGCGAGTACGAGCAGTACTTC. Its translation: CATSGAGGEYEQYF.

The CDR3 coding sequence is TGTGCCAGCACCCTTCGGACTAGCGGGAGGGCCGCCTACAATGAGCAGTTCTTC. It translates to CASTLRTSGRAAYNEQFF. The genes are TRBV28 and TRBJ2-1, with TRBD2 identical over 15 bases. CDR1 is MDHEN, CDR2 SYDVKM, per germline. V lost 7 bases to trimming and J lost 2 bases; unmatched junction nucleotides: 9. The CDR3 has 18 amino acids. Complete variable domain (other parts from reference TRBV28 and TRBJ2-1): DVKVTQSSRYLVKRTGEKVFLECVQDMDHENMFWYRQDPGLGLRLIYFSYDVKMKEKGDIPEGYSVSREKKERFSLILESASTNQTSMYLCASTLRTSGRAAYNEQFFGPGTRLTVL.

On this clone itself: This sample also contains other DNA sequences that code for the same CDR3. The rearrangement uses TRBV7-9 and TRBJ2-7, with D unclear. V lost 3 bases and J 0 bases, leaving 3 bases between the germline ends. The CDR3 is 12 amino acids. CDR1 is SEHNR, CDR2 FQNEAQ, per germline (reference sequence). CDR3 sequence: CASSFNSYEQYF. The CDR3 region has the DNA TGTGCCAGCAGCTTCAACTCCTACGAGCAGTACTTC.

The chain recombines TRBV28 with TRBJ2-7, with 7 bases identical to TRBD2. With V trimmed by 4 bases and J by 0 bases, 3 bases remained unmatched. The CDR3 consists of 14 residues. Germline V gene sequence: CDR1 MDHEN, CDR2 SYDVKM. The CDR3 bases are TGTGCCAGCAGTTATAGCGGGCCCTCCTACGAGCAGTACTTC. Its protein is CASSYSGPSYEQYF.

This clone appeared once. The genes are TRBV29-1 and TRBJ1-1; D ambiguous. Deletions cut 3 bases from V and 1 base from J, with 6 bases between. The germline CDR1 and CDR2 sequences are SQVTM and ANQGSEA. The CDR3 runs 12 residues. CDR3 in amino acids: CSVESTNTEAFF. The CDR3 nucleotides read TGCAGCGTTGAGAGTACGAACACTGAAGCTTTCTTT.

The chain uses TRBV6-1 and TRBJ2-3; 9 bases match TRBD2. This CDR3 comprises 15 residues. The V segment lost 7 bases and the J segment 2 bases; nucleotides outside the gene matches: 7. Germline CDR1 and CDR2: MNHNS and SASEGT. The CDR3: CASNPTSGFTDTQYF. DNA for the CDR3: TGTGCCAGCAACCCGACTAGCGGTTTCACAGATACGCAGTATTTT.